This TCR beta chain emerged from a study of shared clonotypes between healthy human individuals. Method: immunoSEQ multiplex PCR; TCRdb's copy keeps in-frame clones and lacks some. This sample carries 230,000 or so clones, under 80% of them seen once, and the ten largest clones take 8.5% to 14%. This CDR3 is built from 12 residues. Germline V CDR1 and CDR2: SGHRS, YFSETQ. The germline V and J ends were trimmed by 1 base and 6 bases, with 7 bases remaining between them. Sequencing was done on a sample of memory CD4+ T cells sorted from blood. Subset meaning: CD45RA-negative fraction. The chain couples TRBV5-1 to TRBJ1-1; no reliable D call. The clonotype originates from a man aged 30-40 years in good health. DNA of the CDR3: TGCGCCAGCAGCTTGCCGGGCCCTGAAGCTTTCTTT. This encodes CASSLPGPEAFF.